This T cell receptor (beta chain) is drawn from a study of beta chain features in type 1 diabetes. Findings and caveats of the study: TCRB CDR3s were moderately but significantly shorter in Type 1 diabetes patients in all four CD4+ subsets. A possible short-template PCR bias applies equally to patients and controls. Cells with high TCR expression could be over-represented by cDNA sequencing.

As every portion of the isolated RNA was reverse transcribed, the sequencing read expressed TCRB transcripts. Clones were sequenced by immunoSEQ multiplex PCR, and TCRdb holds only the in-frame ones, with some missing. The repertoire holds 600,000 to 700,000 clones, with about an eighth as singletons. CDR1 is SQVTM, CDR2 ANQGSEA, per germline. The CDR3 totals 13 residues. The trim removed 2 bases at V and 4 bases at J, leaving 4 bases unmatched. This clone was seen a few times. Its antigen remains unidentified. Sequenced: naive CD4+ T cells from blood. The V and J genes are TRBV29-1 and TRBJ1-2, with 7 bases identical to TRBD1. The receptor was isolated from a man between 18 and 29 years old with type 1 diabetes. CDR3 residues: CSVETGVGYGYTF. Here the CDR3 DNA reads TGCAGCGTTGAAACAGGGGTGGGCTATGGCTACACCTTC.